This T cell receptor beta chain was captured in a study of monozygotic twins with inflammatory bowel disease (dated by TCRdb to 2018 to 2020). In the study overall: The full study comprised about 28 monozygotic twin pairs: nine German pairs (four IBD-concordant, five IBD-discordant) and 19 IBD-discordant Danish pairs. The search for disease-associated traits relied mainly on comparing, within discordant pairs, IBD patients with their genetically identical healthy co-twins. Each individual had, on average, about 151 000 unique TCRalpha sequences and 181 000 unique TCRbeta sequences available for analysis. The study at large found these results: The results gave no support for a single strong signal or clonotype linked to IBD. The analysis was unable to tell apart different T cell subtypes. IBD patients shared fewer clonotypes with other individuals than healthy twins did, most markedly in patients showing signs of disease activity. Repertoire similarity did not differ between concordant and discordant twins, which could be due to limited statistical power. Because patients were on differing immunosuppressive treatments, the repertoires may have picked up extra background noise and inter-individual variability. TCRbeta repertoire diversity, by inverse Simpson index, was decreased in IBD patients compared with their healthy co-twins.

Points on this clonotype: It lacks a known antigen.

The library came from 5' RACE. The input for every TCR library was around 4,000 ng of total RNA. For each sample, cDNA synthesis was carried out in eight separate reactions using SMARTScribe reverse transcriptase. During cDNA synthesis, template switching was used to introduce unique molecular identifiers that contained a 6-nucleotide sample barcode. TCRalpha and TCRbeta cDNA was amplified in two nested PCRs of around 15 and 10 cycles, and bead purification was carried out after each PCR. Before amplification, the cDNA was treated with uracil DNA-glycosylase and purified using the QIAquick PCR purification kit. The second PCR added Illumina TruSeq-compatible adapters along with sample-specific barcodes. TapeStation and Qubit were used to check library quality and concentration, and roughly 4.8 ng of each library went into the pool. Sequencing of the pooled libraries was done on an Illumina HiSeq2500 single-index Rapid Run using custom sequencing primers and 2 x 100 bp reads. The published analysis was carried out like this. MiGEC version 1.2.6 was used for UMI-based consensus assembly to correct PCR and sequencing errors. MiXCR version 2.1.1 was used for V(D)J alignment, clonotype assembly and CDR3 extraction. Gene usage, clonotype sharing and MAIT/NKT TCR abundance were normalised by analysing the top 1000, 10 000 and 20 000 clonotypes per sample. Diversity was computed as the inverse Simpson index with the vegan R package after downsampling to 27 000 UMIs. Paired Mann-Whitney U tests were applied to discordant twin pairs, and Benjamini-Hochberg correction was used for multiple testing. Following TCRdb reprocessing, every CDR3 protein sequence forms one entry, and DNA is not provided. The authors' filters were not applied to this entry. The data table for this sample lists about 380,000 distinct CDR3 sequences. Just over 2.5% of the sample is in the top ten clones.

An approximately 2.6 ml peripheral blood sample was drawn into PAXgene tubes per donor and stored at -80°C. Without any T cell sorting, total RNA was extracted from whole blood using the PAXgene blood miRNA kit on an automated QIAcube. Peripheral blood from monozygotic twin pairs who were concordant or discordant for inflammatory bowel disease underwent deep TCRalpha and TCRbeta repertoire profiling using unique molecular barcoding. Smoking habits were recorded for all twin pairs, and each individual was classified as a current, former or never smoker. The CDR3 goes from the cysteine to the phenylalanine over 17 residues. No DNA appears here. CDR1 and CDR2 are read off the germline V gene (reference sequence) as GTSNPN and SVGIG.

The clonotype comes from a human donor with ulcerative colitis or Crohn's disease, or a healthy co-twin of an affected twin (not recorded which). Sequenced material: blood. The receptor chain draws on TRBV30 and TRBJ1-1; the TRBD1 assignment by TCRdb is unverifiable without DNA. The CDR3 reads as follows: CAWARGGTGGRNTEAFF.